Sequencing of this T cell receptor (beta chain) was carried out in a study of T cell repertoires in cytomegalovirus infection. This clonotype was recorded many times. Its antigen is currently unknown. MiXCR, applied by TCRdb to the reads, yields one record per CDR3 protein. This sample carries around 900,000 distinct CDR3 sequences, around 32% of them seen once, and the ten largest clones take roughly 13%. Trimming removed 1 base at V and 7 bases at J, with 7 bases between. This CDR3 comprises 12 residues. CDR1 and CDR2 from the germline V gene are SGHVS and FQNEAQ. The rearrangement links TRBV7-8 to TRBJ1-2, with D hard to call. The source was cultured CD8+ T cells from PBMCs, collected from culture after CMV antigen stimulation. The TCR originated in a human donor in good health (CMV status not recorded). Some clones in this sample may be carry-over from other donors' samples. CDR3 in DNA: TGTGCCAGCAGCTTAGGTTCGGCTGGCTACACCTTC. Encoded protein: CASSLGSAGYTF.